One and the same sample provided the 30 T cell receptor beta chains below, sequenced in a study of CD8+CD57+ T cells in acquired aplastic anemia. The use of genomic DNA as template underpinned the TCR beta VDJ and CDR3 profiling. TCRdb independently ran MiXCR on the reads; one entry per CDR3 protein. This sample has about 400,000 distinct CDR3 sequences, with about two thirds found just once. The sequenced sample was sorted CD4+, CD8+, or CD8+CD57+ T cells (not recorded which) from PBMCs. These receptors were taken from a human donor in good health, serving as a control.

The chain uses TRBV29-1 and TRBJ2-7; 8 bases agree with TRBD1. J lost 3 bases, V lost 7 bases, and 8 bases had no gene match. Germline assignment: CDR1 SQVTM and CDR2 ANQGSEA. This CDR3 has 13 residues. The CDR3 protein is CSGMDRASYEQYF. CDR3 coding DNA: TGCAGCGGGATGGACAGGGCTAGCTACGAGCAGTACTTC.

Comments on this clonotype: At one end the junction does not follow the germline gene, possibly because of a read error. The V call is TRBV7-9, the J call TRBJ1-2; a weak D match, TRBD1 (6 bases). The germline V gene encodes CDR1 SEHNR and CDR2 FQNEAQ (reference sequence). CDR3 length equals 13 residues. CDR3 sequence (DNA): TGCGCCAGCAGCGGAGAGGGGGGGGCTGGCTACACCTTC. It codes for CASSGEGGAGYTF.

The CDR3 loop reads CASSPRPNRTDTQYF. The CDR3 bases are TGTGCCAGCAGCCCGAGGCCGAACAGGACAGATACGCAGTATTTT. The J gene is TRBJ2-3, the V gene TRBV7-2; tentatively, D is TRBD1 (5 bases). Germline-derived CDR1 and CDR2 are SGHTA and FQGNSA. CDR3 length: 15 amino acids. Trimming took 5 bases from V and 3 from J, leaving 15 bases between them.

The chain uses TRBV19 and TRBJ1-6; D not certain. V was shortened by 2 bases and J by 19 bases, with 21 bases between the two germline ends. Germline CDR1 and CDR2: LNHDA and SQIVND (reference sequence). The CDR3 extends over 14 amino acids. Here the CDR3 reads CASSISADKQPQHF. CDR3 in DNA: TGTGCCAGTAGTATATCGGCCGACAAACAGCCCCAGCACTTT.

The chain joins TRBV10-3 to TRBJ1-6; 9 nucleotides line up with TRBD1. The CDR3 runs to 15 residues. Germline CDR1 is ENHRY and CDR2 is SYGVKD. The junction had 8 bases not matched to a gene; V was cut back by 4 bases and J by 10 bases. The CDR3 is CAISAGQGEGSPLHF. CDR3 nucleotides: TGTGCCATCAGTGCGGGACAGGGAGAGGGGTCACCCCTCCACTTT.

As to this clonotype: A junction end diverges from the germline sequence, so it may reflect a read error. The genes are TRBV7-3 and TRBJ2-2; 8 nucleotides match TRBD1. Germline values: CDR1 SGHTA, CDR2 FQGTGA. The CDR3 runs 17 residues. Written as DNA, the CDR3 is TGCGCCAGCAGCTCGGGGAAGGACAGGGCTAACTCCGGGGAGCTGTTTTTT. This sequence encodes CASSSGKDRANSGELFF.

The rearrangement joins TRBV7-2 to TRBJ2-3; 7 bases match TRBD2. V dropped 10 bases and J dropped 2; count of bases not matched to a gene: 21. Per the germline V gene, CDR1 is SGHTA and CDR2 is FQGNSA. There are 18 residues in the CDR3. CDR3: CATNPGKGREILTDTQYF. The CDR3 DNA sequence: TGTGCCACCAACCCCGGGAAAGGGAGGGAGATCCTCACAGATACGCAGTATTTT.

On this clonotype itself: The junction differs from germline at one of its ends, possibly a read error. The chain joins TRBV6-6 to TRBJ1-2; TRBD1 aligns across 7 bases. Germline V lookup: CDR1 MNHNY, CDR2 SVGAGI (reference sequence). The CDR3 runs to 14 residues. The CDR3 DNA is TGTGCCGGCAGTACAGGGGCGAATATTCATGGCTACACCTTC. This sequence encodes CAGSTGANIHGYTF.

A single count supports this clonotype. This chain uses TRBV24-1 with TRBJ1-1; TRBD1 might be the D (5 bases). The CDR3 extends over 15 amino acids. In germline, CDR1 is KGHDR, CDR2 SFDVKD. Between the trimmed V and J ends, which lost 5 bases and 0 bases, there was a span of 12 bases. The CDR3 spells CATSGGTDMNTEAFF. The DNA of the CDR3 is TGTGCCACCAGTGGCGGGACGGACATGAACACTGAAGCTTTCTTT.

With regard to this clonotype: This may be a read error, as it is one base from a much larger clone. The genes are TRBV12-3 or TRBV12-4 and TRBJ2-1, with TRBD2 matching 11 bases. This CDR3 comprises 16 residues. V lost 6 bases, J lost 7 bases, and 11 bases stayed unmatched. CDR3 residues: CASRSFSGGALNEQFF. As DNA, the CDR3 is TGTGCCAGCAGGTCATTTAGCGGGGGGGCGCTGAATGAGCAGTTCTTC.

The gene calls are TRBV7-4 and TRBJ2-7; a possible D gene is TRBD2 (6 bases). Germline CDR1 SGHVT, CDR2 SQSDAQ. This CDR3 is built from 15 residues. Trimming pared 9 bases from V and 9 bases from J, leaving 27 bases between. The CDR3 DNA sequence: TGTGCCAGTAGTATTATCGCTGGCGGGACGGCTGCGCAGTACTTC. This translates into CASSIIAGGTAAQYF.

This sequence joins TRBV5-4 and TRBJ2-5, with D maybe TRBD2 (5 bases). Trimming shortened V by 1 base and J by 5 bases, and 12 bases separated the two germline ends. CDR1 is SGHNT, CDR2 YYREEE, per germline (reference sequence). The CDR3 totals 14 residues. CDR3 bases: TGTGCCAGCAGCTTGCGGAGGAGGTTGGAGACCCAGTACTTC. Translating gives CASSLRRRLETQYF.

This clonotype has at least ten counts. The chain employs TRBV12-3 or TRBV12-4 and TRBJ2-1; 9 positions agree with TRBD1. The V and J ends lost 7 bases and 3 bases, in that order; junction bases with no gene match: 4. This CDR3 is 14 amino acids long. This CDR3 reads CASIATGGYNEQFF. DNA of the CDR3: TGTGCCAGCATCGCGACAGGGGGCTACAATGAGCAGTTCTTC.

This clonotype was counted many times. The chain has TRBV20-1 and TRBJ2-5, with D tentatively TRBD2 (6 bases). Per the germline V gene, CDR1 is DFQATT and CDR2 is SNEGSKA (reference sequence). The CDR3 length is 14 residues. The ends were cut back, 0 bases at V and 2 bases at J, with 10 bases in the middle. The CDR3 nucleotides are TGCAGTGCTAGAGATAGCCTAGCGCAAGAGACCCAGTACTTC. Its translation is CSARDSLAQETQYF.

This clonotype was seen repeatedly, ten times or more. The chain couples TRBV5-1 to TRBJ2-5, with D hard to call. V was pared by 5 bases and J by 0 bases, with 5 bases between. From germline, CDR1 is SGHRS and CDR2 YFSETQ. This CDR3 contains 12 residues. The CDR3 DNA follows: TGCGCCAGCAGAGTAGACCAAGAGACCCAGTACTTC. It specifies CASRVDQETQYF. The variable domain in full, completed from reference TRBV5-1 and TRBJ2-5, reads KAGVTQTPRYLIKTRGQQVTLSCSPISGHRSVSWYQQTPGQGLQFLFEYFSETQRNKGNFPGRFSGRQFSNSRSEMNVSTLELGDSALYLCASRVDQETQYFGPGTRLLVL.

Points on this clonotype: The CDR3 does not close with the conserved phenylalanine or tryptophan, likely indicating a read error. The limits of the CDR3 on the DNA are not certain, so only TCRdb's listed CDR3 is given. The gene calls are TRBV7-9 and TRBJ2-7; the D call TRBD2 from the table was never checked on the DNA. Germline CDR1 SEHNR, CDR2 FQNEAQ (reference sequence). The CDR3 sequence runs 13 residues, both termini included. The CDR3 here is CASSLGMRGSEQY.

This clonotype was observed many times. This chain uses TRBV27 with TRBJ2-2; no clear D. CDR1 and CDR2 from the germline V gene are MNHEY and SMNVEV (reference sequence). V dropped 1 base and J dropped 5 bases, with 8 bases sitting between them. The CDR3 has 14 amino acids. CDR3 sequence: CASSLYWVTGELFF. The CDR3 bases are TGTGCCAGCAGTTTATACTGGGTTACCGGGGAGCTGTTTTTT.

The chain is built from TRBV20-1 and TRBJ2-7; no definite D call. The CDR3 contains 13 residues. The germline V and J ends were trimmed by 6 bases and 6 bases, with 18 bases remaining between them. Germline CDR1 DFQATT, CDR2 SNEGSKA (reference sequence). CDR3 coding DNA: TGCAGTGCGCGGAGAGGCTCGAACACCGAGCAGTACTTC. Translation: CSARRGSNTEQYF.

The chain couples TRBV6-1 to TRBJ2-7; 9 nucleotides agree with TRBD1. The CDR3 is 14 amino acids. Germline CDR1 is MNHNS and CDR2 is SASEGT. J gave up 5 bases and V 8 bases, and 10 bases lay outside the gene matches. The CDR3 reads CASWAGQGRHEQYF. CDR3 coding DNA: TGTGCCAGCTGGGCGGGACAGGGCCGCCACGAGCAGTACTTC.

The table lists this clonotype with many counts. CDR3 in amino acids: CASSVRDRERGTIYF. The CDR3 nucleotides are TGTGCCAGCAGTGTCCGGGACAGGGAAAGAGGCACCATATATTTT. The V and J genes are TRBV6-1 and TRBJ1-3; the match to TRBD1 covers 9 bases. The V gene's germline CDR1 is MNHNS and CDR2 SASEGT. The junction had 10 bases not matched to a gene; V was cut back by 4 bases and J by 9 bases. This CDR3 comprises 15 residues.

The rearrangement joins TRBV7-7 to TRBJ1-6; a possible D gene is TRBD1 (6 bases). V was cut by 0 bases and J by 10 bases, with 22 bases left in between. The germline gives CDR1 SSHAT, CDR2 FNYEAQ (reference sequence). CDR3 length: 18 residues. As DNA, the CDR3 is TGTGCCAGCAGCTTAGCAATAGCGGGGGGCGCGCCTGGCTCACCCCTCCACTTT. It is translated as CASSLAIAGGAPGSPLHF.

The rearrangement joins TRBV29-1 to TRBJ2-7, with 13 bases matching TRBD2. The CDR3 runs 15 residues. The germline V gene has CDR1 SQVTM and CDR2 ANQGSEA. Germline trimming cut 6 bases from V and 2 bases from J; bases unmatched to any gene: 7. The CDR3 sequence: CSVSRLAGGAYEQYF. CDR3 DNA: TGCAGCGTGAGCCGACTAGCGGGGGGTGCCTACGAGCAGTACTTC.

The genes are TRBV7-7 and TRBJ2-7; 13 positions agree with TRBD2. The CDR3 runs to 16 residues. The germline gives CDR1 SSHAT, CDR2 FNYEAQ (reference sequence). CDR3 bases: TGTGCTAGCGGACTAGCGGGGGTCAACACCGGGGAGCAGCAGTACTTC. This gives the protein CASGLAGVNTGEQQYF.

This rearrangement joins TRBV5-4 to TRBJ1-6; the D is unclear. The CDR3 covers 13 residues. Trimming removed 6 bases at V and 3 bases at J, with 7 bases between. The germline gives CDR1 SGHNT, CDR2 YYREEE (reference sequence). The CDR3 is CASIIDYNSPLHF. The CDR3 bases are TGTGCCAGCATCATAGACTATAATTCACCCCTCCACTTT.

This chain joins TRBV7-2 and TRBJ2-7; TRBD1 or TRBD2 may be the D gene (5 bases each). Germline values: CDR1 SGHTA, CDR2 FQGNSA. Trimming took off 1 base at V and 0 bases at J, with 7 bases between the two ends. This CDR3 comprises 14 residues. CDR3 protein: CASSLDGGSYEQYF. The CDR3, as DNA: TGTGCCAGCAGCTTAGATGGGGGCTCCTACGAGCAGTACTTC.

This clonotype was seen ten or more times. The chain uses TRBV19 and TRBJ2-6; D ambiguous. The CDR3 has 16 residues. The germline V gene has CDR1 LNHDA and CDR2 SQIVND (reference sequence). V was pared by 0 bases and J by 0 bases, with 6 bases between. CDR3: CASSIDSLSGANVLTF. The DNA for the CDR3 is TGTGCCAGTAGTATAGATTCCCTCTCTGGGGCCAACGTCCTGACTTTC.

This clonotype was observed many times. This chain links TRBV24-1 with TRBJ1-3, with D unresolved. V was pared by 5 bases and J by 0 bases, with 13 bases between. The length of the CDR3 is 16 residues. Germline V gives CDR1 KGHDR, CDR2 SFDVKD. The CDR3 region is CATSGQEKYSGNTIYF. CDR3 DNA: TGTGCCACCAGTGGGCAGGAAAAATACTCTGGAAACACCATATATTTT.

The chain has TRBV7-9 and TRBJ2-5; possibly TRBD2 for D (6 bases). CDR3 length equals 15 residues. CDR1 SEHNR and CDR2 FQNEAQ come from the germline V gene (reference sequence). The V gene lost 7 bases and the J gene lost 5 bases, with 20 bases spanning the gap. CDR3 coding DNA: TGTGCCAGCACGGGGAGCGGGCGCAGTACTGAGACCCAGTACTTC. Translating it yields CASTGSGRSTETQYF.

This clonotype has a count of ten or more. The J gene is TRBJ2-5, the V gene TRBV6-2 or TRBV6-3; 12 bases line up with TRBD2. The CDR3 totals 14 residues. Per germline, CDR1 MNHEY and CDR2 SVGEGT. After removal of 10 bases from V and 4 bases from J, the junction contained 7 bases not matched to a gene. The CDR3 spells CATHLAGGRETQYF. As DNA, the CDR3 is TGTGCCACCCACCTAGCGGGGGGGAGAGAGACCCAGTACTTC.

V usage is TRBV7-8 and J usage is TRBJ2-3; 8 bases are a match to TRBD2. V gave up 5 bases and J gave up 4 bases; unmatched junction bases: 5. The germline gives CDR1 SGHVS, CDR2 FQNEAQ. The CDR3 spans 14 residues. The CDR3: CASSSGGPSDTQYF. CDR3 DNA: TGTGCCAGCAGCAGCGGGGGCCCCTCAGATACGCAGTATTTT.